Included here is one T cell receptor (beta chain) sequence, with context. The sample is drawn from a study of blood T cell repertoires in COVID-19. On the study more broadly: COVID-19 samples from acute and convalescent phases originated in the United States, Italy and Spain. Sample material is recorded as cDNA or gDNA derived from T cells, B-cell-depleted T cells, or PBMCs.

The V segment lost 7 bases and the J segment 8 bases; nucleotides outside the gene matches: 13. The CDR3 is made up of 15 amino acids. CDR1 and CDR2 from the germline V gene are MDHEN and SYDVKM. As processed by the authors: Estimated nucleated cell counts came from reference gene primer amplification. Profiling relied on immunoSEQ multiplex PCR, and the TCRdb table lists in-frame clones only, not all of them. V, J and clone size derive from that table, while D and trimming were established from the DNA sequence. The sample includes 200,000 to 250,000 clones, roughly 88% seen only once; the top ten take 12%.

This TCR was recovered from a man older than 75 with acute or convalescent COVID-19. The rearrangement links TRBV28 to TRBJ2-1, with TRBD2 matching 8 bases. What was sequenced was peripheral blood. CDR3 protein: CASNIAGLVGDEQFF. For the CDR3, the DNA is TGTGCCAGCAACATAGCGGGATTGGTTGGGGATGAGCAGTTCTTC.